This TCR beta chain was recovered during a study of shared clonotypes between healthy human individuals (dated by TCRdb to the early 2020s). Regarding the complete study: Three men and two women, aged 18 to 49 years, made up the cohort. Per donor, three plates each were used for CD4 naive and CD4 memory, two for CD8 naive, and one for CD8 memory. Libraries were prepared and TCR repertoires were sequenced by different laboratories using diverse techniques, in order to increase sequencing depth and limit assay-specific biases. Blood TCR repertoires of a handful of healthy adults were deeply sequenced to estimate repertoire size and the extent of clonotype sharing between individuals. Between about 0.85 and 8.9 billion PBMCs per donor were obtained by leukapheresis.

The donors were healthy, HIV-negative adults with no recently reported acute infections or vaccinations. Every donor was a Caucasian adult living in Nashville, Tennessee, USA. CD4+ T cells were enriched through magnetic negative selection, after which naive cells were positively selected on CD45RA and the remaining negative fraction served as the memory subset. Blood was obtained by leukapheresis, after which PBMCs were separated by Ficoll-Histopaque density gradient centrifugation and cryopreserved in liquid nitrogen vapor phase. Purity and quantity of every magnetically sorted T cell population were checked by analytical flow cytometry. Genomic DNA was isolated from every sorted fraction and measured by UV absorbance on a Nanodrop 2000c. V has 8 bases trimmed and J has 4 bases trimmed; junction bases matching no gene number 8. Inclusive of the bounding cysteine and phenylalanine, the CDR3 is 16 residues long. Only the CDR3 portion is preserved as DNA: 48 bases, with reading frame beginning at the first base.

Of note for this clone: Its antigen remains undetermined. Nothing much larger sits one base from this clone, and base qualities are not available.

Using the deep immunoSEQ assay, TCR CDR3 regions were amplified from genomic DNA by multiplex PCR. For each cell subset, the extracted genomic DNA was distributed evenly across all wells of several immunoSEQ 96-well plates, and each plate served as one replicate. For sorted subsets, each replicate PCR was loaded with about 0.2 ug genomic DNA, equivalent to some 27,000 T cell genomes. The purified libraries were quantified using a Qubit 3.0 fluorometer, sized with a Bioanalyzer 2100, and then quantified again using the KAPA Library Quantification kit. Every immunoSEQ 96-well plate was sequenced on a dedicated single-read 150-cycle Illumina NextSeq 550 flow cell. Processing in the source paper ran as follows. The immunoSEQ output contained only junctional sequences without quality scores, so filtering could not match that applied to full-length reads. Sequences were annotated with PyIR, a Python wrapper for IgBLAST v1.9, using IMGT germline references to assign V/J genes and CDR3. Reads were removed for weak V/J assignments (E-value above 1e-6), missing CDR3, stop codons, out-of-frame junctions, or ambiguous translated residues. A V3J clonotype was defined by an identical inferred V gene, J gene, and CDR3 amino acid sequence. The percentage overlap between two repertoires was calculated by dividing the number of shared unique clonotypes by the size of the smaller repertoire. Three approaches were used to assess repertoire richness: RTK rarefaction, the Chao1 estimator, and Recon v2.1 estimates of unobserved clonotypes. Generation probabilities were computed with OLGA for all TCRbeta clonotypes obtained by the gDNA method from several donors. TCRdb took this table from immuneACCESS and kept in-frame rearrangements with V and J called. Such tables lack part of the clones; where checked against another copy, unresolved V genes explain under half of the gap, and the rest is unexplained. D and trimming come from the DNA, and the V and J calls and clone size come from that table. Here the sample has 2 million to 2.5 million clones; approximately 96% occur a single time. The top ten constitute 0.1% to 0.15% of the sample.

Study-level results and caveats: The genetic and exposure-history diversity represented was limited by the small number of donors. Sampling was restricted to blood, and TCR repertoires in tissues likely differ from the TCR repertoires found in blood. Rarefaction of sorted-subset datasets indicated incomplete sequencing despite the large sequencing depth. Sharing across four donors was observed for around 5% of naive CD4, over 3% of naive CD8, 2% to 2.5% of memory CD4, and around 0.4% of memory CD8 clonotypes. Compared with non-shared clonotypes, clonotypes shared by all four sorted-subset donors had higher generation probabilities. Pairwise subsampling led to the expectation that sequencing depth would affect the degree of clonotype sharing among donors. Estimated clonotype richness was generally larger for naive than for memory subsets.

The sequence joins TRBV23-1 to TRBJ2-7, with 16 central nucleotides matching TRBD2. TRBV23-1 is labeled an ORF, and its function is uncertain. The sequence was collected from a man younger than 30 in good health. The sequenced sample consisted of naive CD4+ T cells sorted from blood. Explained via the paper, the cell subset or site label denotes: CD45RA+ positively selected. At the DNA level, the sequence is TGCGCCAGCCGCGGGACTAGCGGGAGGGCCGGGTACGAGCAGTACTTC. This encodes CASRGTSGRAGYEQYF.